The 4 T cell receptor beta chains given below trace back to one sample, sequenced in a study of blood T cell repertoires in COVID-19. The data were produced by immunoSEQ multiplex PCR, yet TCRdb's version contains in-frame clones alone and is incomplete. The sample holds around 180,000 clones; roughly nine tenths are singletons and the top ten take more than 20%. Input material: peripheral blood. The receptor set was obtained from a man between 65 and 80 years old with active or convalescent COVID-19.

The chain links TRBV28 to TRBJ1-2, with 8 bases that match TRBD1. Trimming cost V 7 bases and J 8 bases; bases outside gene matches: 9. The germline CDR1 and CDR2 sequences are MDHEN and SYDVKM. The CDR3 is 13 residues long. This CDR3 is CASIPATGVGYTF. The CDR3 bases are TGTGCCAGCATCCCTGCGACAGGGGTGGGCTACACCTTC.

The chain's CDR3 is CASSVRGTNEKLFF. The CDR3 nucleotides are TGTGCCAGCAGTGTGCGGGGAACTAATGAAAAACTGTTTTTT. The V call is TRBV2, the J call TRBJ1-4; no clear D. The CDR3 is made up of 14 amino acids. Looked up from germline, CDR1 is SNHLY and CDR2 is FYNNEI. The V gene lost 4 bases and the J gene lost 1 base, with 7 bases spanning the gap.

This chain connects TRBV27 to TRBJ1-2; the D is unclear. This CDR3 has 16 residues. The germline CDR1 and CDR2 sequences are MNHEY and SMNVEV (reference sequence). V gave up 7 bases and J gave up 0 bases, with 18 bases separating them. In DNA, the CDR3 is TGTGCCAGCAATACTGGGTACAGCAGCTCTAACTATGGCTACACCTTC. Translating gives CASNTGYSSSNYGYTF.

This chain uses TRBV7-8 with TRBJ1-1; D remains ambiguous. V was trimmed by 5 bases and J by 1 base, leaving 11 bases between them. There are 14 residues in the CDR3. CDR1 is SGHVS and CDR2 is FQNEAQ in the germline V gene. The CDR3 loop is CASSRVAANTEAFF. The CDR3, as DNA: TGTGCCAGCAGCCGGGTGGCTGCGAACACTGAAGCTTTCTTT.